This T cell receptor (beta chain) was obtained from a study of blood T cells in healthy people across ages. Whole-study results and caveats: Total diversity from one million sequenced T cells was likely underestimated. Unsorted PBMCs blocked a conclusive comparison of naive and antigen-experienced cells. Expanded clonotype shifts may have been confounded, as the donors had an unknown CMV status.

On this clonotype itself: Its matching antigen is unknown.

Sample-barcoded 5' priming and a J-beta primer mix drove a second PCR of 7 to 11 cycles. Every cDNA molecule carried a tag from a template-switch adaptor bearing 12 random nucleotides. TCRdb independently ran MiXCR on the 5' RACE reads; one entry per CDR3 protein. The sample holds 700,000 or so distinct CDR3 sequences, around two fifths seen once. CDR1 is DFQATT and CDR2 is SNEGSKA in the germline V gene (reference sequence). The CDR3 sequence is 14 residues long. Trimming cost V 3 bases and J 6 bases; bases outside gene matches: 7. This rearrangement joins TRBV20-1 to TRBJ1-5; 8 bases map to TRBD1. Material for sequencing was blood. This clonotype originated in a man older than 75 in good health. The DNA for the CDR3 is TGCAGTGCTAGTACAGGGGGTCGTGTTCAGCCCCAGCATTTT. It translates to CSASTGGRVQPQHF.